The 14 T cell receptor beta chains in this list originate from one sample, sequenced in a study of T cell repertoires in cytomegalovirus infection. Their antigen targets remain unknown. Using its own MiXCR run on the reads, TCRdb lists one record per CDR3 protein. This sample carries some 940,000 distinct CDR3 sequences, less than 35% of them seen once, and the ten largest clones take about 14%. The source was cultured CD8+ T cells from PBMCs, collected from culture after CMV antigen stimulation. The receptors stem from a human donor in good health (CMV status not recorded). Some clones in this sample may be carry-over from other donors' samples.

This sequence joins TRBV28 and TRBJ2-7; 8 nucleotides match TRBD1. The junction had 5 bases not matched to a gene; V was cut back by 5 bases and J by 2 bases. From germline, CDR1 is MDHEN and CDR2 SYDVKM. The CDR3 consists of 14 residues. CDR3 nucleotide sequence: TGTGCCAGCAGTCAAAACAGGGGGACCTACGAGCAGTACGTC. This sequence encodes CASSQNRGTYEQYV.

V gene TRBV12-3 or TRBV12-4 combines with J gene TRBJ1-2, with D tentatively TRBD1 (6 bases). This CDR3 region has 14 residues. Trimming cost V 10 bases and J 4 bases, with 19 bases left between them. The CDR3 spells CATRAQDRVYGYTF. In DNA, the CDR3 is TGTGCCACGCGCGCCCAGGACAGAGTCTATGGCTACACCTTC.

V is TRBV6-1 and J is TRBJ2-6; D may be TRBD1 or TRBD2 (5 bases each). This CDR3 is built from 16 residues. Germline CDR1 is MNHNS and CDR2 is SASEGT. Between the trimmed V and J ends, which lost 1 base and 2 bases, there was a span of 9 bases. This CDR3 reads CASSEGRGAGANVLTF. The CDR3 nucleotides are TGTGCCAGCAGTGAAGGGAGAGGGGCTGGGGCCAACGTCCTGACTTTC.

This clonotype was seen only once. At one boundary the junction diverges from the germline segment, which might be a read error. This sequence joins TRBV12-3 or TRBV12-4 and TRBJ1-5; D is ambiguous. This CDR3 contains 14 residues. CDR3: CVSSQSRSYQPQHF. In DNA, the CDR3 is TGTGTCAGCTCTCAGTCCAGATCCTATCAGCCCCAGCATTTT.

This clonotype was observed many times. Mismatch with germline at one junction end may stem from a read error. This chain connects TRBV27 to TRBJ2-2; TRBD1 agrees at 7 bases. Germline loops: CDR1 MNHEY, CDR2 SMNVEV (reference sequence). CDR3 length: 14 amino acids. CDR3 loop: CASSLSTGTGELFF. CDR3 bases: TGTGCCAGCAGCTTATCGACAGGGACCGGGGAGCTGTTTTTT.

CDR3 DNA: TGTGCCAGCAGCACGACAGGGGACCGCCAGCCCCAGCATTTT. It codes for CASSTTGDRQPQHF. This sequence joins TRBV12-3 or TRBV12-4 and TRBJ1-5; 8 bases agree with TRBD1. V shed 6 bases and J 7 bases; nucleotides not matched to a gene: 8. The CDR3 totals 14 residues.

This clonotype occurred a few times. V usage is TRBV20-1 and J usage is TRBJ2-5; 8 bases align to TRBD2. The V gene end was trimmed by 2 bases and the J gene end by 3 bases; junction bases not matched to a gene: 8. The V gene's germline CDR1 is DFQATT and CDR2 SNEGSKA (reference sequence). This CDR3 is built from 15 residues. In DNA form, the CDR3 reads TGCAGTGCTAGACCGGGGGGGCTTTTAGAAGAGACCCAGTACTTC. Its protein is CSARPGGLLEETQYF.

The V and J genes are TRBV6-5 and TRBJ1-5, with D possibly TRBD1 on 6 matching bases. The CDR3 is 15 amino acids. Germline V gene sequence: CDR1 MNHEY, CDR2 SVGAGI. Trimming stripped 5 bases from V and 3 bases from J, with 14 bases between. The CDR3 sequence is CASSVEWDNNQPQHF. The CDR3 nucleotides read TGTGCCAGCAGTGTCGAATGGGACAACAATCAGCCCCAGCATTTT.

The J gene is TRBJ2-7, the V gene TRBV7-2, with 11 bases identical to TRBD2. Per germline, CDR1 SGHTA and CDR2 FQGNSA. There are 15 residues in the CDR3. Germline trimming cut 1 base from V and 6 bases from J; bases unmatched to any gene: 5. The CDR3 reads CASSLDLAGGSEQYV. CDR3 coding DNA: TGTGCCAGCAGCTTAGATTTAGCGGGGGGGAGCGAGCAGTACGTC.

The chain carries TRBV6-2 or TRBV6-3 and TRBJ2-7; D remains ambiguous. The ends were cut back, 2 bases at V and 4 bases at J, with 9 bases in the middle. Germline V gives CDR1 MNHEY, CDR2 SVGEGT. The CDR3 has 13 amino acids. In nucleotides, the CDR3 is TGTGCCAGCAGTTACGGTCGAGTATACGAGCAGTACTTC. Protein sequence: CASSYGRVYEQYF.

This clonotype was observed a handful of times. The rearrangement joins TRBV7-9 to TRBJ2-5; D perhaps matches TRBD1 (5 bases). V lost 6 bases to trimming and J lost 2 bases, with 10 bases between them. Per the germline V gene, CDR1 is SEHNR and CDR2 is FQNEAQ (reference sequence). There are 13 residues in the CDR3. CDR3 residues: CASSGALQETQYF. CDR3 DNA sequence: TGTGCCAGCAGTGGGGCACTTCAAGAGACCCAGTACTTC.

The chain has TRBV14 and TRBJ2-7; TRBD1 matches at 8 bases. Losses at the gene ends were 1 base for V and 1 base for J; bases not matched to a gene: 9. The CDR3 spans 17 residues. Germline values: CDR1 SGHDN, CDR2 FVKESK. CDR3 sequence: CASSQVFDRGPSYEQYF. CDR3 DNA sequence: TGTGCCAGCAGCCAAGTTTTCGACAGGGGCCCTTCCTACGAGCAGTACTTC.

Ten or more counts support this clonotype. The CDR3 protein is CASSPPGPDSLLRQPQHF. The CDR3 bases are TGTGCCAGCAGTCCCCCCGGTCCGGACAGCTTATTAAGACAGCCCCAGCATTTT. The rearrangement joins TRBV6-1 to TRBJ1-5; perhaps TRBD1 as D (6 bases). With 5 bases removed from V and 7 bases from J, the gap between germline ends came to 27 bases. Germline values: CDR1 MNHNS, CDR2 SASEGT. There are 18 residues in the CDR3.

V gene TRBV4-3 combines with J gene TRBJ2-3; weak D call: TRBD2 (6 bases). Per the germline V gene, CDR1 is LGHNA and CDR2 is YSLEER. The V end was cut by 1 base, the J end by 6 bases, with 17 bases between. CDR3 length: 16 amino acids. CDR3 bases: TGCGCCAGCAGCCAAGTAAGCGGAGGGTACAGGGATACGCAGTATTTT. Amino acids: CASSQVSGGYRDTQYF.